This T cell receptor (beta chain) was sequenced during a study of cytomegalovirus exposure and HLA in healthy donors. Study findings and constraints: Productive rates of about 87% or about 30% were seen for most TCR beta V segments in an earlier analysis. The study listed under 200 cytomegalovirus-associated TCR beta chains.

It was with 60 Vbeta and 13 Jbeta primers that the PCR ran. Produced via immunoSEQ multiplex PCR; TCRdb's table is partial and in-frame only. Among 150,000 to 190,000 clones listed, about three quarters were seen once. CDR1 and CDR2 from the germline V gene are LGHNT and FRNRAP. Trimming removed 7 bases from V and 0 bases from J; junction bases left unmatched: 9. The CDR3 consists of 16 residues. Remarks on this clone: Its target is unknown.

V is TRBV12-5 and J is TRBJ2-1; TRBD2 aligns across 7 bases. The sample taken for sequencing was PBMCs. The source of this sequence is a man aged 18 to 29 in good health and CMV-seronegative. CDR3 bases: TGTGCTAGTGCGGGAGGAGGTGGTTCCTCCTACAATGAGCAGTTCTTC. It yields the protein CASAGGGGSSYNEQFF.